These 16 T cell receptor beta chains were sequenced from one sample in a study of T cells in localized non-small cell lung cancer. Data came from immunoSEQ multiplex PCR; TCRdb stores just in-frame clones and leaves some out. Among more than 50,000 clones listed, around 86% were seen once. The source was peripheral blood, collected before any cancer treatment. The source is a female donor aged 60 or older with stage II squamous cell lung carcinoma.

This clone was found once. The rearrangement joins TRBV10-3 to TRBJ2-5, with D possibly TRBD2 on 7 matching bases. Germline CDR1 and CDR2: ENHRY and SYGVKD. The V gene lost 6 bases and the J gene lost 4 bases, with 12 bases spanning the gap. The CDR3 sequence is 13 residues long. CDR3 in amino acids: CAIRGGAGETQYF. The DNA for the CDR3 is TGTGCCATCAGGGGGGGGGCAGGAGAGACCCAGTACTTC.

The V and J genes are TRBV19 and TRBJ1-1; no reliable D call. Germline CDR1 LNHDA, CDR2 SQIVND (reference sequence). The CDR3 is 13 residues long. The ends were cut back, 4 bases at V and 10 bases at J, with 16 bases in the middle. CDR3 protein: CASSNPGNQAAFF. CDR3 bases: TGTGCCAGTAGTAACCCAGGTAACCAGGCAGCTTTCTTT.

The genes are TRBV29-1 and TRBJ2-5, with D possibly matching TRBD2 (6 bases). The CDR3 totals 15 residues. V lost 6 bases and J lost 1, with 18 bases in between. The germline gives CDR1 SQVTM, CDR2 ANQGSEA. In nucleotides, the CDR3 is TGCAGCGTCCGGACTACCAGAACATCCCAAGAGACCCAGTACTTC. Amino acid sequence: CSVRTTRTSQETQYF.

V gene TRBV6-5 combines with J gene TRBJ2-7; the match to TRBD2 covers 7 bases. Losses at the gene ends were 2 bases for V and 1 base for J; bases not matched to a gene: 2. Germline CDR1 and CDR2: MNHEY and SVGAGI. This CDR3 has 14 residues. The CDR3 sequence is CASSYGGGSYEQYF. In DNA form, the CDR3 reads TGTGCCAGCAGTTACGGGGGGGGATCCTACGAGCAGTACTTC.

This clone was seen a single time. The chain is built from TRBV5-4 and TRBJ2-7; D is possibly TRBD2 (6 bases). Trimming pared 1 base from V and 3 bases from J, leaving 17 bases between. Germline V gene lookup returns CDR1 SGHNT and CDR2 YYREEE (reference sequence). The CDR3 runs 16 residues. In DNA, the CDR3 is TGTGCCAGCAGCTTGAACGCCGGGACTCCTCTCTACGAGCAGTACTTC. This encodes CASSLNAGTPLYEQYF. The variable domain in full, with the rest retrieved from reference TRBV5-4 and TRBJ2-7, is ETGVTQSPTHLIKTRGQQVTLRCSSQSGHNTVSWYQQALGQGPQFIFQYYREEENGRGNFPPRFSGLQFPNYSSELNVNALELDDSALYLCASSLNAGTPLYEQYFGPGTRLTVT.

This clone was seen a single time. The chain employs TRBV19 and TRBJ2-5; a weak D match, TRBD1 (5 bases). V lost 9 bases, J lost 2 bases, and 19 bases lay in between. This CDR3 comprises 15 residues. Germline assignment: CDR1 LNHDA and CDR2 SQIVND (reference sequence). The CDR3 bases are TGTGCCAGCTCCCCAGGGAAGGCGAGTCAAGAGACCCAGTACTTC. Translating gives CASSPGKASQETQYF.

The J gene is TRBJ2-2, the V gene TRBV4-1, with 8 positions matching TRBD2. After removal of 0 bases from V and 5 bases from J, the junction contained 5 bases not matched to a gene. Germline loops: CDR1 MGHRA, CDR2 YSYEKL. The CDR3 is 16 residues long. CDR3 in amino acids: CASSQDKLAATGELFF. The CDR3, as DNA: TGCGCCAGCAGCCAAGATAAACTAGCGGCGACCGGGGAGCTGTTTTTT.

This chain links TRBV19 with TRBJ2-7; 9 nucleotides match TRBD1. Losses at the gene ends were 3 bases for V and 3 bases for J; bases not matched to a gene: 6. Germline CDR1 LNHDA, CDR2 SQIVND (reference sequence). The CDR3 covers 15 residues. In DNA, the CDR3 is TGTGCCAGTAGTATCTACCCGGGACAGGGCTACGAGCAGTACTTC. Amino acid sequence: CASSIYPGQGYEQYF. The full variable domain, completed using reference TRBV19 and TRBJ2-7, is DGGITQSPKYLFRKEGQNVTLSCEQNLNHDAMYWYRQDPGQGLRLIYYSQIVNDFQKGDIAEGYSVSREKKESFPLTVTSAQKNPTAFYLCASSIYPGQGYEQYFGPGTRLTVT.

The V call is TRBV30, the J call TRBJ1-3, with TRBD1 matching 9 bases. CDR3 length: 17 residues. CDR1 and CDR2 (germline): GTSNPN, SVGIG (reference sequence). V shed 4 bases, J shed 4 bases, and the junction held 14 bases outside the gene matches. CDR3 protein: CAWTDRGLRALGNTIYF. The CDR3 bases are TGTGCCTGGACGGACAGGGGATTGAGAGCGCTCGGAAACACCATATATTTT.

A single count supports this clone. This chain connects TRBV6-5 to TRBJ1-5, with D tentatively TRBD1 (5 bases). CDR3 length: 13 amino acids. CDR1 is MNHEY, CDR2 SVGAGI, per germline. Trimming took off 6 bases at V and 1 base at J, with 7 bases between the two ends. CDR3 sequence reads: CASRGQSNQPQHF. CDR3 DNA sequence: TGTGCCAGCAGGGGGCAGAGCAATCAGCCCCAGCATTTT.

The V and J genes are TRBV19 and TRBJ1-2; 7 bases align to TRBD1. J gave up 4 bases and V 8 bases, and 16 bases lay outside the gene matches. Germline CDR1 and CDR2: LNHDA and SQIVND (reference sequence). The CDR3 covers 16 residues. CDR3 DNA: TGTGCCAGTGCAGAGTCAGGATCCGGGACAGTCTATGGCTACACCTTC. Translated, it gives CASAESGSGTVYGYTF.

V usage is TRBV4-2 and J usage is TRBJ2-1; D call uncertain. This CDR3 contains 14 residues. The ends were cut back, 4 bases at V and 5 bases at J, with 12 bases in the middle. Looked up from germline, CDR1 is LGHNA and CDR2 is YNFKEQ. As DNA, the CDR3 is TGTGCCAGCAGCCCCCGAGAAGGGAACAATGAGCAGTTCTTC. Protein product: CASSPREGNNEQFF.

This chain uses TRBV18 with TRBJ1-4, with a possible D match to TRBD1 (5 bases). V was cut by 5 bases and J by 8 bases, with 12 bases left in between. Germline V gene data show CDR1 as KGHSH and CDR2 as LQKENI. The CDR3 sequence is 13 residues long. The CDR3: CASSLGRNEKLFF. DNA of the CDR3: TGTGCCAGCTCATTGGGGCGGAACGAAAAACTGTTTTTT.

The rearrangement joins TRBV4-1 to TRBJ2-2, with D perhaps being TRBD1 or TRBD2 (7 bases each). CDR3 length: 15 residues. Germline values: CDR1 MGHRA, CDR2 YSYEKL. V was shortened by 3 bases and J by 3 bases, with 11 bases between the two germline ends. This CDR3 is CASSHSGGDTGELFF. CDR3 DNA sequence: TGCGCCAGCAGCCATTCAGGGGGGGACACCGGGGAGCTGTTTTTT.

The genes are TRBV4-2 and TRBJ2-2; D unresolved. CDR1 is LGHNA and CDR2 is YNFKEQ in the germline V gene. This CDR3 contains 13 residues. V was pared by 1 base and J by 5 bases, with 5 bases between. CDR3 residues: CASSQGVTGELFF. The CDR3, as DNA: TGTGCCAGCAGCCAAGGGGTAACCGGGGAGCTGTTTTTT.

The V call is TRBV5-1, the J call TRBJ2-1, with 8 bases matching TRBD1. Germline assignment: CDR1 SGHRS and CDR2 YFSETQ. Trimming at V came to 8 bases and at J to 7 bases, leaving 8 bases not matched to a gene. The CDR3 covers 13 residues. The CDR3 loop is CASMDRVDNEQFF. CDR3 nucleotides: TGCGCCAGTATGGACAGGGTAGATAATGAGCAGTTCTTC.